This T cell receptor beta chain emerged from a study of technical replicates of blood from several donors listed by TCRdb under 2017. The library was generated by the immunoSEQ multiplex PCR assay. TCRdb provides this immuneACCESS table in a form limited to in-frame rearrangements. Some clones are lacking; in checked studies, under half of them reflect an unresolved V gene, and why the rest are absent is not known. Across this sample there are roughly 97,000 clones, with 95% to 97% seen only once. Approximately 0.37% of the sample belongs to the ten largest clones. About this clone: It has no known antigen specificity. No base qualities exist here, and no much larger clone lies one base off it.

Including cysteine and phenylalanine, the CDR3 has 16 amino acids. The retained sequence is limited to the CDR3, 48 bases, with the frame set at the first base. Per the germline V gene, SGHTA is the CDR1 and FQGNSA is the CDR2. Trimmed from V: 2 bases; trimmed from J: 4 bases; junction bases lacking a gene match: 3. Recombination connected TRBV7-2 to TRBJ2-3, and TRBD2 matches 13 of the central bases. Sequencing used T cells isolated from PBMCs. This TCR came from a human donor in good health. The CDR3 sequence is CASSLRGLAGADTQYF. The sequenced DNA is TGTGCCAGCAGCTTAAGAGGACTAGCGGGGGCAGATACGCAGTATTTT.